Listed below are T cell receptor beta chains from one sample, sequenced in a study of cytomegalovirus exposure and HLA in healthy donors. Assay used: immunoSEQ multiplex PCR; TCRdb lists only in-frame clones, some missing. The table has approximately 71,000 clones, around 93% seen once; the top ten hold more than 0.8%. Specimen: PBMCs. These receptors came from a woman aged 18 to 35 in good health and CMV-seronegative. CDR3s leave out the opening cysteine and the closing phenylalanine or tryptophan.

j_call | v_call | cdr3_aa
TRBJ2-4 | TRBV4-3 | ASSQDPGGTDVAKNIQY
TRBJ2-5 | TRBV11-1 | ASSRPTSFGETQY
TRBJ2-5 | TRBV4-1 | ASSLWTSGGETQY
TRBJ2-1 | TRBV10-1 | ASSTSGSINEQF
TRBJ2-7 | TRBV6-6 | ASSSSGASYEQY
TRBJ2-7 | TRBV27 | ASRRWTGTPSYEQY
TRBJ2-7 | TRBV13 | ASSFRGLGAYEQY
TRBJ2-5 | TRBV2 | ASSEEIRGETQY
TRBJ1-4 | TRBV10-3 | AISEWTGPEKLF
TRBJ2-1 | TRBV5-1 | ASSQVPTSSYNEQF
TRBJ2-3 | TRBV7-3 | ASREGANTDTQY
TRBJ2-7 | TRBV27 | ASRLGHEQY
TRBJ1-3 | TRBV9 | ASSSTGSGNTIY
TRBJ1-1 | TRBV4-3 | ASSQGGWSYTEAF
TRBJ2-5 | TRBV6-5 | ASSSSGGKQETQY
TRBJ1-6 | TRBV2 | ASKGREDSPLH
TRBJ2-5 | TRBV9 | ASGPSGGEGTQY
TRBJ1-5 | TRBV4-1 | ASSQDPGSHQPQH
TRBJ1-2 | TRBV10-3 | AIRDSLGYGYT
TRBJ1-5 | TRBV6-1 | ASSEAGTNNQPQH
TRBJ1-4 | TRBV28 | ASIRFLAPEGGEKLF
TRBJ2-5 | TRBV10-2 | ASRKLAGTQETQY
TRBJ2-5 | TRBV20-1 | SASKETQY
TRBJ1-1 | TRBV28 | ASTFMGGQMGAF
TRBJ2-1 | TRBV5-1 | ASSFGAAGGRNEQF
TRBJ2-7 | TRBV11-2 | ASSRDGEQY
TRBJ2-7 | TRBV28 | ASSRMGQGGYEQY
TRBJ2-1 | TRBV7-2 | ASSLALAGGNNEQF
TRBJ1-4 | TRBV6-5 | ASSRQGNEKLF
TRBJ1-2 | TRBV4-3 | ASSQDQGIRGYT
TRBJ1-5 | TRBV7-9 | ASSLEGDQPQH
TRBJ2-7 | TRBV15 | ATSDSGGFYEQY
TRBJ1-5 | TRBV7-8 | ASSSVRLGQPQH